The rows below give T cell receptor beta chains drawn from one sample of a study of metastatic and nonmetastatic thyroid tumors. TCRdb reprocessed the PCR reads via MiXCR. The sample includes roughly 30,000 clones, about a tenth of them seen just once. Sequencing was performed on blood. These receptors came from a female donor with papillary thyroid cancer or a benign thyroid nodule (not recorded which). Some clones in this sample may be carry-over from other donors' samples. The CDR3 runs from the conserved cysteine through the conserved F or W. A D gene is named only where the DNA matches it firmly. Part of the rows lack a size; the others show once, few, many or a class for expanded clones.

j_call,clone_size,v_call,d_call,cdr3_aa,cdr3_nt
TRBJ2-1,many,TRBV7-2,TRBD1,CASSFRDRGLDEQFF,TGTGCCAGCAGCTTCCGGGACAGGGGGCTAGATGAGCAGTTCTTC
TRBJ1-2,many,TRBV2,TRBD1,CASSTGRQGAVDGYTF,TGTGCCAGCAGTACAGGACGACAGGGCGCAGTGGATGGCTACACCTTC
TRBJ1-1,many,TRBV28,NA,CASSRRNTEAFF,TGTGCCAGCAGTAGACGGAACACTGAAGCTTTCTTT
TRBJ1-2,few,TRBV10-3,NA,CAISESQEHFPYGYTF,TGTGCCATCAGTGAAAGTCAGGAGCATTTTCCCTATGGCTACACCTTC
TRBJ2-1,many,TRBV19,TRBD2,CASSDKREGPILSQFF,TGTGCCAGTAGTGATAAGCGGGAGGGTCCCATATTATCTCAGTTCTTC
TRBJ2-7,many,TRBV9,NA,CASSVQGRDKQYF,TGTGCCAGCAGCGTACAGGGGAGGGACAAGCAGTACTTC
TRBJ2-1,many,TRBV30,NA,CGVRTYNEQFF,TGTGGGGTTCGAACCTACAATGAGCAGTTCTTC
TRBJ2-7,many,TRBV5-4,TRBD1,CASSGTGPYEQYF,TGTGCCAGCAGCGGGACAGGGCCCTACGAGCAGTACTTC
TRBJ2-1,many,TRBV12-3/TRBV12-4,TRBD2,CASSLELAAGNEQFF,TGTGCCAGCAGTTTAGAACTAGCGGCCGGGAATGAGCAGTTCTTC
TRBJ2-1,many,TRBV6-2/TRBV6-3,TRBD2,CATEGGRALNEQFF,TGTGCCACTGAGGGCGGGAGGGCCCTGAATGAGCAGTTCTTC
TRBJ2-7,NA,TRBV6-2/TRBV6-3,NA,CASRRDRAYEQYF,TGTGCCAGCAGGCGGGACAGAGCCTACGAGCAGTACTTC
TRBJ1-5,many,TRBV7-7,NA,CASSLDPQPQHF,TGTGCTAGCAGCTTAGACCCTCAGCCCCAGCATTTT
TRBJ2-1,NA,TRBV9,TRBD1,CASSVRGLGNEQFF,TGTGCCAGCAGCGTGAGGGGGCTGGGCAATGAGCAGTTCTTC
TRBJ1-5,many,TRBV4-2,TRBD1,CASSLRQGRDQPQHF,TGTGCCAGCAGCTTACGACAGGGCAGAGATCAGCCCCAGCATTTT
TRBJ2-7,many,TRBV6-4,NA,CASSTGRVGYEQYF,TGTGCCAGCAGTACGGGTAGGGTGGGCTACGAGCAGTACTTC
TRBJ2-7,NA,TRBV2,TRBD1,CASRRDRAESYEQYF,TGTGCCAGCAGAAGAGACAGGGCTGAATCCTACGAGCAGTACTTC
TRBJ1-4,many,TRBV20-1,NA,CSANDGNEKLFF,TGCAGTGCTAACGACGGTAATGAAAAACTGTTTTTT
TRBJ1-6,many,TRBV7-9,TRBD1,CASSRTGVYSPLHF,TGTGCCAGCAGCAGAACAGGGGTGTATTCACCCCTCCACTTT
TRBJ2-1,NA,TRBV18,TRBD1,CASSLGTGGLNEQFF,TGTGCCAGCTCACTCGGGACAGGGGGACTGAATGAGCAGTTCTTC
TRBJ2-1,NA,TRBV12-3/TRBV12-4,NA,CASSLGSRNEQFF,TGTGCCAGCAGTTTAGGGTCCCGCAATGAGCAGTTCTTC
TRBJ2-3,NA,TRBV7-2,TRBD2,CASSLQAGGADTQYF,TGTGCCAGCAGCTTACAGGCGGGAGGGGCAGATACGCAGTATTTT
TRBJ2-1,many,TRBV3-1,NA,CASSLAYNEQFF,TGTGCCAGCAGCCTTGCTTACAATGAGCAGTTCTTC
TRBJ2-2,many,TRBV9,NA,CASSVVTGELFF,TGTGCCAGCAGCGTAGTTACCGGGGAGCTGTTTTTT
TRBJ1-2,many,TRBV7-9,NA,CASSLEPYGYTF,TGTGCCAGCAGCTTGGAACCCTATGGCTACACCTTC
TRBJ1-2,few,TRBV9,NA,CASSPEGGGTLYGYTF,TGTGCCAGCAGCCCGGAGGGAGGTGGCACTCTCTATGGCTACACCTTC
TRBJ2-1,many,TRBV4-1,TRBD2,CASSQRTSGRREQFF,TGCGCCAGCAGCCAAAGGACTAGCGGGAGGCGGGAGCAGTTCTTC
TRBJ2-7,many,TRBV5-4,NA,CASSLGGSSYEQYF,TGTGCCAGCAGCTTGGGCGGATCGTCCTACGAGCAGTACTTC
TRBJ1-4,many,TRBV6-5,NA,CASSYESGPEKLFF,TGTGCCAGCAGTTATGAATCGGGTCCAGAAAAACTGTTTTTT
TRBJ1-6,many,TRBV9,NA,CASSVAGYGEEGSPLHF,TGTGCCAGCAGCGTAGCTGGGTACGGAGAGGAAGGATCACCCCTCCACTTT
TRBJ2-3,many,TRBV20-1,TRBD2,CSARPRGRLDTQYF,TGCAGTGCTAGACCGCGCGGGAGATTGGATACGCAGTATTTT
TRBJ2-3,many,TRBV6-4,NA,CASSEEVASDTQYF,TGTGCCAGCAGTGAAGAGGTAGCGAGCGATACGCAGTATTTT
TRBJ1-6,many,TRBV30,NA,CAWRGGGISYNSPLHF,TGTGCCTGGCGCGGAGGGGGAATCTCCTATAATTCACCCCTCCACTTT
TRBJ1-5,many,TRBV10-1,NA,CASSPAGDLEYNQPQHF,TGCGCCAGCAGTCCGGCCGGAGATTTAGAATACAATCAGCCCCAGCATTTT
TRBJ1-5,many,TRBV12-3/TRBV12-4,TRBD1,CASRHGQGGESNQPQHF,TGTGCCAGCAGACACGGACAGGGTGGGGAGAGCAATCAGCCCCAGCATTTT
TRBJ1-5,NA,TRBV7-8,NA,CGSSSSGRPEGFNQPQHF,TGTGGCAGCAGCTCCTCTGGGCGACCGGAGGGGTTCAATCAGCCCCAGCATTTT
TRBJ1-2,medium-sized,TRBV6-2/TRBV6-3,TRBD1,CASSRNLQGEFGGYTF,TGTGCCAGCAGCAGAAACCTACAGGGGGAATTCGGTGGCTACACCTTC
TRBJ1-6,many,TRBV6-5,NA,CASSYDIAPNSPLHF,TGTGCCAGCAGTTACGACATTGCCCCGAATTCACCCCTCCACTTT
TRBJ1-4,many,TRBV19,TRBD1,CATQDRVGKLFF,TGTGCCACCCAAGACAGGGTTGGAAAACTGTTTTTT
TRBJ2-1,many,TRBV5-8,TRBD2,CASSAGLAVYNEQFF,TGTGCCAGCAGCGCCGGACTAGCGGTATACAATGAGCAGTTCTTC
TRBJ2-3,NA,TRBV28,NA,CASFPSGGDTQYF,TGTGCCAGCTTTCCGAGTGGGGGAGATACGCAGTATTTT
TRBJ1-5,many,TRBV12-3/TRBV12-4,NA,CASSFQGGNQPQHF,TGTGCCAGCAGTTTTCAGGGAGGCAATCAGCCCCAGCATTTT
TRBJ1-3,NA,TRBV5-1,TRBD1,CASSLEGTGTGNTVYF,TGCGCCAGCAGCTTGGAAGGGACAGGGACTGGAAACACCGTATATTTT
TRBJ2-7,NA,TRBV20-1,TRBD2,CSARDRTRGEQYF,TGCAGTGCTAGAGATCGGACTAGAGGCGAGCAGTACTTC
TRBJ2-7,many,TRBV7-2,TRBD2,CASSSSTSGSKEQYF,TGTGCCAGCAGCTCATCGACTAGCGGGAGTAAAGAGCAGTACTTC
TRBJ1-2,NA,TRBV20-1,TRBD1,CSARGPRTGGDGYTF,TGCAGTGCTAGAGGTCCCAGGACAGGGGGTGATGGCTACACCTTC
TRBJ2-7,many,TRBV28,NA,CASSLYGKTYEQYF,TGTGCCAGCAGTTTATACGGGAAAACCTACGAGCAGTACTTC
TRBJ2-1,many,TRBV11-3,NA,CASSLGVYNEQFF,TGTGCCAGCAGCTTAGGGGTCTACAATGAGCAGTTCTTC
TRBJ2-1,NA,TRBV20-1,NA,CSARDRADIYNEQFF,TGCAGTGCTAGAGATCGAGCGGACATCTACAATGAGCAGTTCTTC
TRBJ1-2,many,TRBV28,TRBD1,CASSSGQGDGYTF,TGTGCCAGCAGTTCCGGACAGGGGGATGGCTACACCTTC